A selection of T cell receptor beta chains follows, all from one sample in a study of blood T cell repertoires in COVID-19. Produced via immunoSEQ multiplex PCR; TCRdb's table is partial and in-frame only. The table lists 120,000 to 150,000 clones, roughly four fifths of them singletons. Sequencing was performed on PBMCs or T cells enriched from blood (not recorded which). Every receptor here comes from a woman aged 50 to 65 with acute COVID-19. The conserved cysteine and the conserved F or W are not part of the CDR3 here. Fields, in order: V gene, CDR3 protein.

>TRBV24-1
ATSDRSGTGPTDTQY
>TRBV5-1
ASSDSGSHIYGYT
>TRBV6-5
ASSYGRGGGHNEQF
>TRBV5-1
ASSLADSYEQF
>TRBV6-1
ASSEWQANFGRANVLT
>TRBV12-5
ASGLGGSSNSQETQY
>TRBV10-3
ATEGQLNYGYT
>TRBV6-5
ASRPTGNYGYT
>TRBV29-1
SVGRNMNTEAF
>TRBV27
ASRAGPGFYEQY
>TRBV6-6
ASTYRGGNGYT
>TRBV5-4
ASRSGGGLGTGELF
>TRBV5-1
ASTKDVAGEADTQY
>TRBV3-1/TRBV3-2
ASSQTPGLAGREQF
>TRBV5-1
ASRRGLAGAGTQY
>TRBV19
ASNTGTSGYNEQF
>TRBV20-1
SARLGGLQY
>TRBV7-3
ASSPEWSNEQF
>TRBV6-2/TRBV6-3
ASSSRQTLFSYEQY
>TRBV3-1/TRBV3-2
ASSHRTSGSTDTQY
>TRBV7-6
ASSRRQTGSGGYT
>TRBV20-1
SASSGESYEQY
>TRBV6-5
ASSYSRLAGYEQY
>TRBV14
ASSQGKQAGPRGETQY
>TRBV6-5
ASSYTGHGSSEQY
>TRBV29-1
SAPGQGLNTEAF
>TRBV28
ASSLPGQIQETQY
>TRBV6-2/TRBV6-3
ASSYKWTGGLSLF
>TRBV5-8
ASSLERNTEAF
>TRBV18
ASSLGRTSGNEQF
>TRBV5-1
ASSKSAGTGLQETQY
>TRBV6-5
ASSYSSGSGTEAF
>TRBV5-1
ASSGTGFYGYT
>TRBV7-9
ASSLTTSGKGEQY
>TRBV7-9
ASSKLDSSGRGGGEQY
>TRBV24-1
ATSDSGGSADTQY
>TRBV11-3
ASSLDRDKAF
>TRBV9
ASSVAGLHNEQF
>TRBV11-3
ASSSQGYSYNEQF